Described below is a single T cell receptor beta chain sequence and its context. Its cognate antigen is unknown. This sample is part of a study of vaccination effects on CD4 cells after COVID-19. At the level of the study: Two-dose BNT162b2 or mRNA-1273 vaccination was given to participants. At 16 days and one week before vaccination, a couple of convalescent patients gave samples. Notes on the study in general: Limitations: small convalescent group and missing early post-infection timepoints.

The culture ran for approximately 10 days, and then CD4+ T cells were isolated. The method was immunoSEQ multiplex PCR; TCRdb's version includes in-frame clones alone and lacks a portion of them. In the table there are about 47,000 clones, 60% to 85% of which are singletons. Germline V lookup: CDR1 SEHNR, CDR2 FQNEAQ (reference sequence). The CDR3 is 19 amino acids. Trimming at V came to 4 bases and at J to 0 bases, leaving 12 bases not matched to a gene. The receptor comes from a human donor who had a prior SARS-CoV-2 infection. Here the sequenced sample was CD4+ T cells from PBMCs cultured without peptide, taken before COVID-19 vaccination. The chain joins TRBV7-9 to TRBJ2-1; 10 bases align to TRBD2. The CDR3, as DNA: TGTGCCAGCAGCTCTGGCCAGGTAGCGGGGGGCTACTCCTACAATGAGCAGTTCTTC. The encoded protein is CASSSGQVAGGYSYNEQFF.